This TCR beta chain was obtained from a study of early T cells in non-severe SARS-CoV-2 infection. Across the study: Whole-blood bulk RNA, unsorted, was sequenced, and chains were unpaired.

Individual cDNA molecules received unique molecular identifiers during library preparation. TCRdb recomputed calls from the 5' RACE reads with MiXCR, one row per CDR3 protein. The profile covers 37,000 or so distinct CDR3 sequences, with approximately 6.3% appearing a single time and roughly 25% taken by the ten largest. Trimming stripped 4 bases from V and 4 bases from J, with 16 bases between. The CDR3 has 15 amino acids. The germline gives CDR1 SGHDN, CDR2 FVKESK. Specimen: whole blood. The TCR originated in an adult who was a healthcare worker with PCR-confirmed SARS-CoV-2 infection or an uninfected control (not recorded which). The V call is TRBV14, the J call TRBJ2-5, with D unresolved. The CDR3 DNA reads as TGTGCCAGCAGCCCCCCGGCAGGCCACCTAGAGACCCAGTACTTC. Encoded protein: CASSPPAGHLETQYF.